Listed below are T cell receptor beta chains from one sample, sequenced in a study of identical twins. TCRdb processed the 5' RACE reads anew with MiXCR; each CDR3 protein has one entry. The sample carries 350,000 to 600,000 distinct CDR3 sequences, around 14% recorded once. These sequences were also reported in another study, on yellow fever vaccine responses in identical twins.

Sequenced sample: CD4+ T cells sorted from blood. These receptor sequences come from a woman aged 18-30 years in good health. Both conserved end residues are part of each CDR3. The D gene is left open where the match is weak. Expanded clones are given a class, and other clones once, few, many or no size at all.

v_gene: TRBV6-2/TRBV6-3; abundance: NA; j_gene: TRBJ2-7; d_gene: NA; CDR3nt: TGTGCCAGCAGTTACTCTTTGAGGCAGGTTTTTGACGAGCAGTACTTC; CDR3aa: CASSYSLRQVFDEQYF
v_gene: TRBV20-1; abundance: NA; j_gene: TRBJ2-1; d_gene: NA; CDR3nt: TGCAGTGCTAGACCCGCGGGGGCCAGCTCCTACAATGAGCAGTTCTTC; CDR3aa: CSARPAGASSYNEQFF
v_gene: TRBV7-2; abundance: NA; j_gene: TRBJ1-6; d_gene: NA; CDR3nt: TGTGCCAGCAGCTTAGTAAGGGGAGGGCCCCTCCACTTT; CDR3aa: CASSLVRGGPLHF
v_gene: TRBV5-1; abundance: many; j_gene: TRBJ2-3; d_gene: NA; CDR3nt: TGTGCCAGCAGCTTAGGGGGAGATACGCAGTATTTT; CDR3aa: CASSLGGDTQYF
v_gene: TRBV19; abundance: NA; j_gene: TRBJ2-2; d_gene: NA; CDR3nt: TGTGCCAGTAGTATAGCCGTCGGGGGGGAGCTGTTTTTT; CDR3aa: CASSIAVGGELFF
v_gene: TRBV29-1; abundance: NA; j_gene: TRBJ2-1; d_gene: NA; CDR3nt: TGCAGCGTTGAAGATCCGGTCGACAGTGGGGGTTACAATGAGCAGTTCTTC; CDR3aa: CSVEDPVDSGGYNEQFF
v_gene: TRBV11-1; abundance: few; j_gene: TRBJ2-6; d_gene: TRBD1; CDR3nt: TGTGCCAGCAGCCTGTACAGGGGAACCGGGGCCAACGTCCTGACTTTC; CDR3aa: CASSLYRGTGANVLTF
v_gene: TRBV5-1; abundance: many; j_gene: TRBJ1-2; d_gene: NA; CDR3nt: TGCGCCAGCAGCTTGGGTGACGGCGAGTATGGCTACACCTTC; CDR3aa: CASSLGDGEYGYTF
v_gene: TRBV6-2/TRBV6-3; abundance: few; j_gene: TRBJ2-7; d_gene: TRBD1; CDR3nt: TGTGCCAGCAGTCATCCCGGGACAGGAAAGAACGAGCAGTACTTC; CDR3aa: CASSHPGTGKNEQYF
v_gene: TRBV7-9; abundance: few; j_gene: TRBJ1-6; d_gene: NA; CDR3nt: TGTGCCAGCAGCTTAGATGATCCAGGGTATAATTCACCCCTCCACTTT; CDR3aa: CASSLDDPGYNSPLHF
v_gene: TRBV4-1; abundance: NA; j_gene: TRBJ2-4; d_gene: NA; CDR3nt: TGCGCCAGCAGCCAGGAACTAGGGATGAAAAACATTCAGTACTTC; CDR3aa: CASSQELGMKNIQYF
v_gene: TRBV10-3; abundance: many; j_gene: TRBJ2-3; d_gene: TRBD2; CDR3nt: TGTGCCATCAGATCATCAGCGGGGGACACAGATACGCAGTATTTT; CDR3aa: CAIRSSAGDTDTQYF
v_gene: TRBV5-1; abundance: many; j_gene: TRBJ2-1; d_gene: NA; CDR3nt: TGCGCCAGCAGCGACCCACCCCCGCGCAGGGTGGACTACAATGAGCAGTTCTTC; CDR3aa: CASSDPPPRRVDYNEQFF
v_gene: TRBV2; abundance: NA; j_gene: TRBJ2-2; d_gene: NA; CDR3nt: TGTGCCAGCAGTGAGTGGCAGTTGGGGACCGGGGAGCTGTTTTTT; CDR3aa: CASSEWQLGTGELFF
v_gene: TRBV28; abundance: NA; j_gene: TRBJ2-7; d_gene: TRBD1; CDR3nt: TGTGCCAGCAGTTTCCGACAGGGGGCGACGGACTTC; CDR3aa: CASSFRQGATDF
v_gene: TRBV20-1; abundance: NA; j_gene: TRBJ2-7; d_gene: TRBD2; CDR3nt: TGCAGTGCATGGACTAGCGGGAGAGAGTACGAGCAGTACTTC; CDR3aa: CSAWTSGREYEQYF
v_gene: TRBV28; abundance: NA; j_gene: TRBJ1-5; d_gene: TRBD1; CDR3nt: TGTGCCAGCAGTTCCGGGACAGCAAGCAATCAGCCCCAGCATTTT; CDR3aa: CASSSGTASNQPQHF
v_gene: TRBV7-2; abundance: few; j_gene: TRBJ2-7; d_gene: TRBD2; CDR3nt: TGTGCCAGCAGCTTAGATACTGGCGGGGGGCTATACGAGCAGTACTTC; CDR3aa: CASSLDTGGGLYEQYF
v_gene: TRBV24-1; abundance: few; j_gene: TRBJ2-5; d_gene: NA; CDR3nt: TGTGCCACCAGTGGTGCAGGGGTGGAGACCCAGTACTTC; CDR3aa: CATSGAGVETQYF
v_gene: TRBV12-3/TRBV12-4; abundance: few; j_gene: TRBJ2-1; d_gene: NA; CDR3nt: TGTGCCAGCAGTTTATATCTGGTCTCCTACAATGAGCAGTTCTTC; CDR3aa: CASSLYLVSYNEQFF
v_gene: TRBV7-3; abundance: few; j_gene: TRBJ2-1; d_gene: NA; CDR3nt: TGTGCCAGCAGCTCGACGGGGGACGGGGAGCAGTTCTTC; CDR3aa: CASSSTGDGEQFF
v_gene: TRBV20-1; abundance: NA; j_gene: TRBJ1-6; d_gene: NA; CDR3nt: TGCAGTGCTAGAGGGGGGAGCTCCTATAATTCACCCCTCCACTTT; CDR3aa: CSARGGSSYNSPLHF
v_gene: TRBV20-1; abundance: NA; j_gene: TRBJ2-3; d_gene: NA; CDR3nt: TGCAGTGCTAGAGTAGGAGCGGAAACTAGCACAGATACGCAGTATTTT; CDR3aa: CSARVGAETSTDTQYF
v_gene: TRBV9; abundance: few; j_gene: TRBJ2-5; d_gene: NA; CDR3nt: TGTGCCAGCAGCGTAGTAAGGGGCGGCCAAGAGACCCAGTACTTC; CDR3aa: CASSVVRGGQETQYF
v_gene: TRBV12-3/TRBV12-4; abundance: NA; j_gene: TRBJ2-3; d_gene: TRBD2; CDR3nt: TGTACCAGCAGCCTAGCGGGGGGCACAGATACGCAGTATTTT; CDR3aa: CTSSLAGGTDTQYF
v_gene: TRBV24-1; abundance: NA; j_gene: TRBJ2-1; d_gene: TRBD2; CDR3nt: TGTGCCACCAGTGATAACGGACTAGCGGCTTACAATGAGCAGTTCTTC; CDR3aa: CATSDNGLAAYNEQFF
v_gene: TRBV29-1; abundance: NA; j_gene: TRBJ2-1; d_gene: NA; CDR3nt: TGCAGCGTGCCCGACCGGGACTTACCCTACAATGAGCAGTTCTTC; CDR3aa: CSVPDRDLPYNEQFF
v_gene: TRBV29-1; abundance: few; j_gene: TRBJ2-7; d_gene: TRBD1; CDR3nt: TGCAGCGCCCAACAGGGGGTATACGAGCAGTACTTC; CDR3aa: CSAQQGVYEQYF
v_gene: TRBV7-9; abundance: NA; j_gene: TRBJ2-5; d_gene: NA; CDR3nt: TGTGCCAGCAGCCGTAGGGGCTTGGGCCAAGAGACCCAGTACTTC; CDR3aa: CASSRRGLGQETQYF
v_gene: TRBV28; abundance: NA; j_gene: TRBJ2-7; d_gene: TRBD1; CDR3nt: TGTGCCAGCAGTCCTGGGACAGAGGGATACGAGCAGTACTTC; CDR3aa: CASSPGTEGYEQYF
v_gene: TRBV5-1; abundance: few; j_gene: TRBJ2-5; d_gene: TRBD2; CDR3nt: TGCGCCAGCGGACGGGAGGAGGAGACCCAGTACTTC; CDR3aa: CASGREEETQYF
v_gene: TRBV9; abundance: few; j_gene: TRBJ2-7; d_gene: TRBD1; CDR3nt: TGTGCCAGCAGCGTAGTCGGGACAGGGGCCTACGAGCAGTACTTC; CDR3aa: CASSVVGTGAYEQYF
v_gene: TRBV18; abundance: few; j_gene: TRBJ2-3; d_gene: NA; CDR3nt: TGTGCCAGCTCACGCCGGACAGAACTTGTTGCAGATACGCAGTATTTT; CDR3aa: CASSRRTELVADTQYF
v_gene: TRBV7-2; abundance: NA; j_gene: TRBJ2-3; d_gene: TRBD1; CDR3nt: TGTGCCAGCAGCTTAGGTGGCACAGGGGCCGCTTATACGCAGTATTTT; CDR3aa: CASSLGGTGAAYTQYF
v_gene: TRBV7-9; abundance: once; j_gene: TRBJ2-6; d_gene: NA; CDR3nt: TGTGCCAGCAGCTTAGCTCAGGGCAGGGTGGGGGCCAACGTCCTGACTTTC; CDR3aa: CASSLAQGRVGANVLTF
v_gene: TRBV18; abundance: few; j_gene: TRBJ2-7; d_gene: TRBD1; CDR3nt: TGTGCCAGCTCACCGCTAACCGGGACAGGGCCCTACGAGCAGTACTTC; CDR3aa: CASSPLTGTGPYEQYF
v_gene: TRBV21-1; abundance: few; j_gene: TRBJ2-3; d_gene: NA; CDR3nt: TGTGCCAGCAGCAAAAAAGAAAATAGGCGGTTAGCGGGAGGGCCGGATACGCAGTATTTT; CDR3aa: CASSKKENRRLAGGPDTQYF
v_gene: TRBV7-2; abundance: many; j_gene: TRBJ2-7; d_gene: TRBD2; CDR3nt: TGTGCCAGCAGATATAGCGGGGGGAACGAGCAGTACTTC; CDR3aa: CASRYSGGNEQYF
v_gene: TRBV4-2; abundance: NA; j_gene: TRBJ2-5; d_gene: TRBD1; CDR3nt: TGTGCCAGCAGCCAAGAGGCCAGGGGGCGGGTAGAGACCCAGTACTTC; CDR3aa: CASSQEARGRVETQYF
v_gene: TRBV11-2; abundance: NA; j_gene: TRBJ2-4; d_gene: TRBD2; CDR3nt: TGTGCCAGCAGCTTGGGACTAGCGATACTCCCAAACTTAGCCAAAAACATTCAGTACTTC; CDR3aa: CASSLGLAILPNLAKNIQYF
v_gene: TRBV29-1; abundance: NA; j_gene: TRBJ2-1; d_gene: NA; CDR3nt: TGCAGCCCAAGAGTGGGCGCCTACAATGAGCAGTTCTTC; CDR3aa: CSPRVGAYNEQFF
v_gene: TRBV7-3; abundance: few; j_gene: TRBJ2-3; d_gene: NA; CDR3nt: TGTGCCAGCAGCCCAGGGGACTTCACAGATACGCAGTATTTT; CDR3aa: CASSPGDFTDTQYF
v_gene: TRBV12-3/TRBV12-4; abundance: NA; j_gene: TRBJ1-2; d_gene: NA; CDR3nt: TGTGCCAGCAGTTTTAAGGATAACTATGGCTACACCTTC; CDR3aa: CASSFKDNYGYTF
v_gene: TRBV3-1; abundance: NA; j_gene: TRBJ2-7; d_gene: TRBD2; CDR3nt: TGTGCCAGCAGCCAAGAACGCACGAGACTAGCGGGGCTCTACGAGCAGTACTTC; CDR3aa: CASSQERTRLAGLYEQYF
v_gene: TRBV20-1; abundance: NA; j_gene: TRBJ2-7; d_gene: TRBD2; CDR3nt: TGCAGTGCTAGAGGAAACGGACTAGCGGGGACCTCCTACGAGCAGTACTTC; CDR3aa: CSARGNGLAGTSYEQYF
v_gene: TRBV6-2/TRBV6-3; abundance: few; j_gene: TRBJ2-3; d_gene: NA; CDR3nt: TGTGCCAGCAGTTCCCGAGTAGGTGTTGGCCAAGGTACGCAGTATTTT; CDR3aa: CASSSRVGVGQGTQYF
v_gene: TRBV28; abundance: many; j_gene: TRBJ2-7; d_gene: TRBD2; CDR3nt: TGTGCCAGCAGTTTAGTTATTTTTTCTAGCGGGAGTTACGAGCAGTACTTC; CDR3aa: CASSLVIFSSGSYEQYF
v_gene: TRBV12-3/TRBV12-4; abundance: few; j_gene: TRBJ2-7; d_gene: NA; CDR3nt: TGTGCCAGCACCAGGAGGCCCACCTACGAGCAGTACTTC; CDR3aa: CASTRRPTYEQYF
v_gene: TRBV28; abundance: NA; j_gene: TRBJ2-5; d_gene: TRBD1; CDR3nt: TGTGCCAGCAGTCGTGAAAGCACAGGGGTTAAAGAGACCCAGTACTTC; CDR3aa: CASSRESTGVKETQYF
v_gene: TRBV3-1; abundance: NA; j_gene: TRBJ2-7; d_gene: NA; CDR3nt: TGTGCCAGCTCGAAAATTTTCTCCGAGCAGTACTTC; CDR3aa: CASSKIFSEQYF
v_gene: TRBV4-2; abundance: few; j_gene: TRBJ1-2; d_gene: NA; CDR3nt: TGTGCCAGCAGCCAGACGGTACAGGGAGGCGGCTACACCTTC; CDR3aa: CASSQTVQGGGYTF